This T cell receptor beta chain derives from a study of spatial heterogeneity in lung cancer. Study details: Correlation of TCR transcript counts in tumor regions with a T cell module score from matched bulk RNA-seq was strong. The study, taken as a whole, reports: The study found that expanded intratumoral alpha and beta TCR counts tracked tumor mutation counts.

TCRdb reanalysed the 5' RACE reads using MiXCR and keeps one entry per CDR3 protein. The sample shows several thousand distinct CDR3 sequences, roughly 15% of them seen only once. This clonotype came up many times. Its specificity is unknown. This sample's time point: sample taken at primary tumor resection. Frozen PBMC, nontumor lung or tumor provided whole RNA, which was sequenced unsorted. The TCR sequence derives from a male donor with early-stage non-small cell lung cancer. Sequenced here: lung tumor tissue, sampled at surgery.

The CDR3 sequence: CSYGQGSDTQYF. The DNA for the CDR3 is TGCAGCTACGGACAGGGATCAGATACGCAGTATTTT. This chain links TRBV29-1 with TRBJ2-3; TRBD1 agrees at 8 bases. The CDR3 length is 12 residues. V was clipped by 8 bases and J by 4 bases; unmatched bases: 5. Germline V CDR1 and CDR2: SQVTM, ANQGSEA.